The 8 T cell receptor beta chains given below trace back to one sample, sequenced in a study of tissue T cells after allogeneic stem cell transplantation (dated by TCRdb to between 2022 and 2023). Libraries were made using the immunoSEQ multiplex PCR assay. The source is immuneACCESS, and TCRdb retained only in-frame sequences with V and J called. Part of the clones is not carried over; for the studies checked, unresolved V genes explain less than half of this, and the remainder is unexplained. Counted in this sample were some 7,000 clones; over 40% of them appeared once. Of the sample, roughly 8% falls within the top ten clones. The time point label, as the study defines it: mouse harvest day 7 after allogeneic transplant. Each mouse graft consisted of 10^7 T-cell-depleted bone marrow cells plus 10^6 splenic CD5+ T cells and was given by tail vein injection. Material: lymph node tissue. These receptors came from a female BALB/c mouse given C57BL/6 T cells with graft-versus-host disease after an allogeneic hematopoietic cell transplant.

Details on this clone: The gene names here belong to mouse. With the read ending 1 residue before the CDR3 end, the germline J gene is used to fill in that end. The genes are TRBV26 and TRBJ2-1, with 9 bases aligning to TRBD2. CDR3 size: 14 residues. Trimming cost V 5 bases and J 7 bases; bases outside gene matches: 6. Per germline, CDR1 KGHPV and CDR2 FQNQEV (reference sequence). This CDR3 is CASSVDWGIAEQFF. Partial CDR3 DNA: TGTGCCAGCAGTGTCGACTGGGGGATCGCTGAGCAGTTC.

For this clone: Mouse gene names apply. Read data end 1 residue before the CDR3 end; the end is taken from the germline J gene. The gene calls are TRBV16 and TRBJ2-7, with 7 nucleotides matching TRBD2. This CDR3 region has 15 residues. Trimming took 9 bases from V and 0 from J; bases not matched to a gene: 11. Germline V gene sequence: CDR1 SGHSA, CDR2 FRNQAP. The sequenced CDR3 bases are TGTGCAAGTAGTAATGACTGGGATAGCTCCTATGAACAGTAC. It is translated as CASSNDWDSSYEQY. In full, the CDR3 is CASSNDWDSSYEQYF.

This clone has just a few counts. Gene names and germline refer to mouse. The sequence runs out 1 residue before the end of the CDR3; the remainder is reconstructed from the germline J gene. This chain links TRBV26 with TRBJ2-5, with 8 bases lining up with TRBD2. Germline V CDR1 and CDR2: KGHPV, FQNQEV (reference sequence). The CDR3 spans 14 residues. V dropped 3 bases and J dropped 4; count of bases not matched to a gene: 3. The CDR3 spells CASSLGTGEDTQYF. The part of the CDR3 DNA that was read is TGTGCCAGCAGTCTTGGGACTGGTGAAGACACCCAGTAC. The complete variable domain, with remaining parts taken from reference TRBV26 and TRBJ2-5, reads NSKVIQTPRYLVKGQGQKAKMRCIPEKGHPVVFWYQQNKNNEFKFLINFQNQEVLQQIDMTEKRFSAECPSNSPCSLEIQSSEAGDSALYLCASSLGTGEDTQYFGPGTRLLVL.

Points on this clone: Mouse names are used for the genes. The CDR3 end lies 1 residue beyond the end of the read and is filled in from the germline J gene. This chain connects TRBV16 to TRBJ2-1; the match to TRBD2 covers 10 bases. The CDR3 sequence is 15 residues long. The V segment lost 3 bases and the J segment 1 base; nucleotides outside the gene matches: 0. CDR1 is SGHSA, CDR2 FRNQAP, per germline. Partial CDR3 DNA: TGTGCAAGCAGCTTGGACTGGGGGAACTATGCTGAGCAGTTC. Protein product: CASSLDWGNYAEQF. The CDR3 as a whole reads CASSLDWGNYAEQFF.

For this clone: Here the gene names and germline are mouse. With the read ending 1 residue before the CDR3 end, the germline J gene is used to fill in that end. The chain joins TRBV5 to TRBJ2-1, with 9 bases matching TRBD2. Germline V gene sequence: CDR1 LGHNA, CDR2 YNLKQL (reference sequence). The V segment lost 0 bases and the J segment 3 bases; nucleotides outside the gene matches: 3. The CDR3 has 16 residues. The chain's CDR3 is CASSQDRDWVYAEQFF. The covered CDR3 bases are TGTGCCAGCAGCCAAGACCGGGACTGGGTCTATGCTGAGCAGTTC.

Comments on this clone: Gene names refer to mouse genes. The read falls 1 residue short of the CDR3 end, and the missing part is taken from the germline J gene. The chain uses TRBV29 and TRBJ1-1; 8 nucleotides line up with TRBD1. The V segment lost 5 bases and the J segment 1 base; nucleotides outside the gene matches: 0. CDR3 length equals 13 residues. Germline CDR1 is MSHET and CDR2 is SYDVDS. CDR3 DNA, as far as it was read: TGTGCTAGCAGTGGGACAGGGAACACAGAAGTCTTC. This sequence encodes CASSGTGNTEVF. The whole CDR3 protein is CASSGTGNTEVFF.

As for this clone: Gene names and germline match the mouse. The CDR3 end lies 1 residue beyond the end of the read and is filled in from the germline J gene. The V call is TRBV24, the J call TRBJ2-3; D may match TRBD1 or TRBD2 (5 bases each). CDR3 size: 13 residues. Germline lookup yields CDR1 KGHTA and CDR2 FRNEEI. Trimming left V 4 bases short and J 0 bases short, with 5 bases between. The CDR3 region is CASSRDSAETLYF. Incomplete CDR3 DNA: TGTGCCAGCAGTCGGGACAGTGCAGAAACGCTGTAT.

Comments on this clone: Gene names and germline match the mouse. The read gets to within 1 residue of the CDR3 end, and the germline J gene fills in the rest. The V call is TRBV16, the J call TRBJ1-4, with a possible D match to TRBD1 (6 bases). CDR3 length equals 15 residues. V dropped 5 bases and J dropped 0 bases, with 10 bases sitting between them. The germline gives CDR1 SGHSA, CDR2 FRNQAP. The sequenced CDR3 bases are TGTGCAAGCAGCCCGGGACATATTTCCAACGAAAGATTATTT. Protein: CASSPGHISNERLF. The full CDR3 sequence reads CASSPGHISNERLFF.